This T cell receptor beta chain was retrieved from a study of OX40 agonist ivuxolimab in advanced cancers. Study summary: Across the patients, intravenous ivuxolimab was delivered every 2 weeks at 0.01 to 10 mg/kg.

Between the trimmed V and J ends, which lost 7 bases and 4 bases, there was a span of 19 bases. The CDR3 is 15 amino acids. The germline V gene encodes CDR1 MNHEY and CDR2 SVGAGI. Measured with immunoSEQ multiplex PCR; TCRdb has only the in-frame clones, and not every one. In the table there are roughly 97,000 clones, 86% of which are singletons. The chain recombines TRBV6-5 with TRBJ1-2; D is unclear. Here the sequenced sample was CD4+ or CD8+ T cells sorted from blood, taken in a trial of the OX40 agonist ivuxolimab. The origin of this receptor is an adult with an advanced solid tumor such as melanoma, head and neck, liver or kidney cancer. The CDR3 spells CASNNKLSGIYGYTF. The CDR3 DNA sequence: TGTGCCAGCAATAATAAACTCTCGGGGATCTATGGCTACACCTTC.